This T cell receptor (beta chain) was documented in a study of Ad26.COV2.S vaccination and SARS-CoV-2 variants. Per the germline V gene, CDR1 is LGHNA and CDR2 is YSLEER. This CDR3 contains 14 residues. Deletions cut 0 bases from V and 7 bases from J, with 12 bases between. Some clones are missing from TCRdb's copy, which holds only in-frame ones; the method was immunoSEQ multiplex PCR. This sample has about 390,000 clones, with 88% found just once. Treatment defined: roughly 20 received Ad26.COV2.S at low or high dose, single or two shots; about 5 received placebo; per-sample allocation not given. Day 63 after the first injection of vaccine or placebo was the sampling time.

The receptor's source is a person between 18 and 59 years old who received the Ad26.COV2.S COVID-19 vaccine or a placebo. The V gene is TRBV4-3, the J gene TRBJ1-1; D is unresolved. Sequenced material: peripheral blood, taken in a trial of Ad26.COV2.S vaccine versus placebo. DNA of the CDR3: TGCGCCAGCAGCCAAGATGTAGGGATTAATGAAGCTTTCTTT. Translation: CASSQDVGINEAFF.